The clone carrying this T cell receptor beta chain was observed a few times. Its antigen is not identified. Assay used: immunoSEQ multiplex PCR; TCRdb lists only in-frame clones, some missing. The table includes some 35,000 clones, around 69% detected once. The CDR3 spans 15 residues. Germline values: CDR1 MGHRA, CDR2 YSYEKL. V dropped 5 bases and J dropped 0 bases, with 11 bases sitting between them. The data are from a study of vaccination effects on CD4 cells after COVID-19. Study information: Participants completed two doses of the BNT162b2 or mRNA-1273 vaccine. The study obtained samples from a couple of convalescent patients 16 days and one week before vaccination.

Antigen-specific CD4+ T cells were expanded (with viral peptide pools) by the ViraFEST assay ahead of sequencing. The culture ran for about 10 days, and then CD4+ T cells were isolated. From March to December 2020, the person had a SARS-CoV-2 infection that was confirmed by PCR. Each culture had half its medium swapped for IL-2 medium on days 3 and 7. The input for sequencing was CD4+ T cells from PBMCs cultured with HCoV-NL63 spike peptides, taken before COVID-19 vaccination. The genes are TRBV4-1 and TRBJ2-4, with D unclear. The receptor comes from a human donor who had a prior SARS-CoV-2 infection. CDR3 coding DNA: TGCGCCAGCAGCGTTACTCATATAGCCAAAAACATTCAGTACTTC. Translation: CASSVTHIAKNIQYF.